This T cell receptor beta chain was sequenced for a study of blood T cell repertoires in COVID-19. This table comes from immunoSEQ multiplex PCR, and its TCRdb copy is limited to in-frame clones, with some not included. This table holds about 160,000 clones, roughly 84% found once. Per the germline V gene, CDR1 is SGHRS and CDR2 is YFSETQ. V was shortened by 2 bases and J by 4 bases, with 10 bases between the two germline ends. The length of the CDR3 is 14 residues. V is TRBV5-1 and J is TRBJ1-3; D may be TRBD1 (6 bases). Sequenced input: peripheral blood. The sequence was obtained from a woman between 50 and 59 years old with COVID-19, enrolled during active disease. CDR3 loop: CASSFQGTGNTIYF. For the CDR3, the DNA is TGCGCCAGCAGCTTCCAGGGGACGGGAAACACCATATATTTT.